This TCR beta chain was profiled in a study of cytomegalovirus exposure and HLA in healthy donors. A multiplex PCR was run with 60 Vbeta primers and 13 Jbeta primers. Sequenced by immunoSEQ multiplex PCR; TCRdb stores in-frame clones only, minus some. Of approximately 190,000 clones listed, roughly 74% are singletons. On this clone: Its cognate antigen is unknown. Germline and junction disagree at one end, which may indicate a read error.

Study-wide results and limits: In a later analysis, CMV-associated beta chains were mostly HLA-associated, it appeared.

Germline V gene data show CDR1 as DFQATT and CDR2 as SNEGSKA (reference sequence). CDR3 length: 8 residues. The rearrangement joins TRBV20-1 to TRBJ1-2; no reliable D call. The receptor's source is a woman in her 30s in good health and CMV-seropositive. Sequenced sample: PBMCs. CDR3 protein: CSASVRGF. The CDR3 DNA is TGCAGTGCTAGCGTGCGGGGCTTC.